This TCR beta chain emerged from a study of beta chain features in type 1 diabetes. The wider study: In all, some 110 million sorted cells from all samples were analyzed.

Broader study findings: Across patients, naive, central memory and Treg TCRB repertoires exhibited apparently greater similarity than was observed across healthy donors. Type 1 diabetes patients had moderately but significantly shorter TCRB CDR3s in all four CD4+ subsets.

This clone showed up just a few times. The antigen remains undetermined. Since all of the isolated RNA was reverse transcribed, expressed TCRB transcripts were what got sequenced. The repertoire was sequenced with immunoSEQ multiplex PCR; TCRdb's copy has only in-frame clones and lacks some. The sample holds roughly 150,000 clones; roughly 9% are singletons and the top ten take 0.7%. This sequence was found in a woman younger than 45 with type 1 diabetes. Sequencing input: central memory CD4+ T cells from blood.

The CDR3 spells CASSWGQQNEKLFF. DNA of the CDR3: TGCGCCAGCAGCTGGGGACAGCAGAATGAAAAACTGTTTTTT. V and J are TRBV5-1 and TRBJ1-4, with 7 bases matching TRBD1. The CDR3 consists of 14 residues. The junction had 4 bases not matched to a gene; V was cut back by 3 bases and J by 5 bases. CDR1 SGHRS and CDR2 YFSETQ come from the germline V gene.